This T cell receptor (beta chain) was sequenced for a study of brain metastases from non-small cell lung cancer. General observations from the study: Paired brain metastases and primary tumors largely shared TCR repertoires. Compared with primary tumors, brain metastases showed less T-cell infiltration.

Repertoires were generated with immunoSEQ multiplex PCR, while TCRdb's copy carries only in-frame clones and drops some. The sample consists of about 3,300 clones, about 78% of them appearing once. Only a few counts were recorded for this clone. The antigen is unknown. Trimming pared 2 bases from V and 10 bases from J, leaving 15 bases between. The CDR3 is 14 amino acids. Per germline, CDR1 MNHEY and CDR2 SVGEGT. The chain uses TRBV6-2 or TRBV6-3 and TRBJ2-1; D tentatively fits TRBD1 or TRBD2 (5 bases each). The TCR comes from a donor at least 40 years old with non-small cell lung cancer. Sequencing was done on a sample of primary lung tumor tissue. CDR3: CASSYVGDPNEQFF. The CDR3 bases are TGTGCCAGCAGTTACGTAGGGGACCCCAACGAGCAGTTCTTC.